This T cell receptor (beta chain) was documented in a study of blood T cells in healthy people across ages. In regard to this clonotype: Its antigen is unknown.

In terms of origin and age, donors were healthy Caucasian individuals from Russia aged about 6 to 90. Total RNA extracted from each sample amounted to at least 5 micrograms. The use of a sample-barcoded 5' primer and a J-beta primer mix characterized a second PCR of roughly 6 to 11 cycles. One entry per CDR3 protein results from TCRdb running MiXCR on the 5' RACE reads. The sample includes roughly 700,000 distinct CDR3 sequences, about half seen only once; the top ten take roughly 30%. General study points: Diversity figures based on one million T cells were deemed too low.

V trimming: 7 bases; J trimming: 5 bases; junction bases outside the gene matches: 24. This CDR3 spans 20 amino acids. The germline gives CDR1 SGHTA, CDR2 FQGNSA. The V gene is TRBV7-2, the J gene TRBJ2-5, with TRBD2 identical over 11 bases. This clonotype was sampled from a woman in her sixties in good health. Sequencing was carried out using blood. The CDR3 bases are TGTGCCAGCACACCCGGGCTAACCGGGACTAGCGGCACTAGAAAGGAGACCCAGTACTTC. This codes for CASTPGLTGTSGTRKETQYF.